These 29 T cell receptor beta chains were all obtained from the same sample, sequenced in a study of vaccination and CD4 T cells after COVID-19. Documented treatment: roughly 11-day PBMC culture with coronavirus spike peptide pools or control peptides (ViraFEST assay). These receptors' antigens are unknown. The Oncomine TCR Beta short-read assay was applied to DNA of cultured CD4+ T cells. TCRdb fed the PCR reads into MiXCR, producing one record per CDR3 protein. The sample has 3,500 to 5,000 distinct CDR3 sequences; 21% are singletons. The sequenced sample was CD4+ T cells from blood, cultured in vitro, obtained after SARS-CoV-2 vaccination. The receptors stem from a human donor who had recovered from COVID-19.

This clonotype is judged medium-sized. The V and J genes are TRBV20-1 and TRBJ2-7; D is possibly TRBD1 (5 bases). This CDR3 comprises 15 residues. Trimming took 0 bases from V and 5 from J, leaving 17 bases between them. The germline V gene encodes CDR1 DFQATT and CDR2 SNEGSKA (reference sequence). CDR3 amino acids: CSARESQTRVHEQYF. The CDR3 DNA follows: TGCAGTGCTAGAGAGAGTCAGACCAGGGTCCACGAGCAGTACTTC.

Within the sample, this clonotype is medium-sized. The chain has TRBV20-1 and TRBJ1-2; weak D call: TRBD1 (5 bases). Trimming took 1 base from V and 3 from J, leaving 12 bases between them. From germline, CDR1 is DFQATT and CDR2 SNEGSKA (reference sequence). This CDR3 is built from 14 residues. CDR3 nucleotide sequence: TGCAGTGCTAGAGGGCAGGGAAGCGACTATGGCTACACCTTC. Translation gives CSARGQGSDYGYTF.

The chain has TRBV10-2 and TRBJ2-3; maybe TRBD2 (6 bases). This CDR3 has 14 amino acids. The V and J ends lost 3 bases and 9 bases respectively, with 16 bases between them. In germline, CDR1 is WSHSY, CDR2 SAAADI. Here the CDR3 reads CASSEQLTSGTQYF. DNA of the CDR3: TGCGCCAGCAGTGAACAGTTGACTAGTGGGACGCAGTATTTT.

This clonotype appeared a few times. The CDR3 loop reads CASSPRDGLSSGANVLTF. The CDR3 DNA is TGTGCCAGCAGTCCCCGGGACGGCCTCAGCTCTGGGGCCAACGTCCTGACTTTC. The chain joins TRBV4-2 to TRBJ2-6, with D perhaps being TRBD1 or TRBD2 (5 bases each). Germline V gives CDR1 LGHNA, CDR2 YNFKEQ. V shed 6 bases and J shed 0 bases, with 18 bases lying between them. The CDR3 runs to 18 residues.

J is TRBJ2-3 and V is TRBV6-1, with D tentatively TRBD2 (6 bases). Germline CDR1 MNHNS, CDR2 SASEGT. This CDR3 spans 16 amino acids. The V end was cut by 6 bases, the J end by 3 bases, with 19 bases between. CDR3: CASSRTILSLTDTQYF. The CDR3 region has the DNA TGTGCCAGCAGCAGGACTATCCTGAGTTTAACAGATACGCAGTATTTT.

J is TRBJ1-2 and V is TRBV6-1, with 7 positions matching TRBD1. The CDR3 consists of 13 residues. J was trimmed by 5 bases and V by 6 bases; bases with no gene match: 6. Germline V lookup: CDR1 MNHNS, CDR2 SASEGT. CDR3 sequence reads: CASRLGGFYGYTF. Here the CDR3 DNA reads TGTGCCAGCAGGTTAGGGGGCTTTTATGGCTACACCTTC.

This clonotype rates as large. The chain combines TRBV7-2 with TRBJ1-5; TRBD1 agrees at 12 bases. Unmatched junction bases numbered 12, after V lost 7 bases and J lost 2 bases. CDR3 length: 18 amino acids. From germline, CDR1 is SGHTA and CDR2 FQGNSA. For the CDR3, the DNA is TGTGCCAGCACCGTCGGAGCGGGGACAGGGGGCGGCAATCAGCCCCAGCATTTT. Encoded protein: CASTVGAGTGGGNQPQHF.

V and J are TRBV14 and TRBJ2-1, with no clear D. The CDR3 is made up of 15 amino acids. Trimming removed 4 bases at V and 1 base at J, with 11 bases between. Germline CDR1 is SGHDN and CDR2 is FVKESK. The CDR3 protein is CASSLAPGSYNEQFF. CDR3 nucleotides: TGTGCCAGCAGCCTCGCTCCTGGGTCCTACAATGAGCAGTTCTTC.

The J gene is TRBJ1-6, the V gene TRBV6-1, with 9 nucleotides matching TRBD1. The CDR3 runs to 17 residues. Unmatched junction bases numbered 8, after V lost 5 bases and J lost 3 bases. Germline V CDR1 and CDR2: MNHNS, SASEGT. The CDR3 DNA sequence: TGTGCCAGCAGTCCCCAGCGGGACAGGGTCTATAATTCACCCCTCCACTTT. It encodes CASSPQRDRVYNSPLHF.

This clonotype turned up a few times. This chain joins TRBV28 and TRBJ1-3; D ambiguous. The V gene lost 5 bases and the J gene lost 3 bases, with 5 bases spanning the gap. Per germline, CDR1 MDHEN and CDR2 SYDVKM. The CDR3 is 12 amino acids. CDR3 protein: CASSVNGNTIYF. CDR3 DNA sequence: TGTGCCAGCAGTGTTAATGGAAACACCATATATTTT.

In its sample, this clonotype is medium-sized. The rearrangement joins TRBV7-2 to TRBJ1-6; D not resolved. Trimming stripped 6 bases from V and 5 bases from J, with 14 bases between. The CDR3 runs to 15 residues. Germline CDR1 SGHTA, CDR2 FQGNSA. CDR3 in DNA: TGTGCCAGCAGTTTGAGCGGACGGAATAATTCACCCCTCCACTTT. This translates into CASSLSGRNNSPLHF.

This clonotype ranks as medium-sized (0.01 to 0.1%). The chain is built from TRBV20-1 and TRBJ2-7, with D maybe TRBD2 (7 bases). The CDR3 runs to 18 residues. Germline V gene sequence: CDR1 DFQATT, CDR2 SNEGSKA (reference sequence). Trimming pared 0 bases from V and 6 bases from J, leaving 27 bases between. The CDR3 DNA reads TGCAGTGCTAGAGATCTGATCCCCCGGGGGGCGAAGTTCGGCGAGCAGTACTTC. Translated: CSARDLIPRGAKFGEQYF.

This clonotype is labeled as medium-sized (0.01 to 0.1%). V usage is TRBV7-9 and J usage is TRBJ2-7; tentatively, D is TRBD1 (5 bases). Trimming shortened V by 0 bases and J by 0 bases, and 9 bases separated the two germline ends. The CDR3 sequence is 15 residues long. The germline V gene encodes CDR1 SEHNR and CDR2 FQNEAQ (reference sequence). CDR3 in DNA: TGTGCCAGCAGCTTAGCAGGGGCCCGCTCCTACGAGCAGTACTTC. The encoded protein is CASSLAGARSYEQYF.

CDR3 DNA: TGTGCCACCCAGATCAGGGGGCGAACTGAAGCTTTCTTT. This gives the protein CATQIRGRTEAFF. V gene TRBV19 combines with J gene TRBJ1-1; 8 nucleotides line up with TRBD1. CDR1 and CDR2 (germline): LNHDA, SQIVND (reference sequence). CDR3 size: 13 residues. J gave up 5 bases and V 10 bases, and 9 bases lay outside the gene matches. Full variable domain (remainder filled in from reference TRBV19 and TRBJ1-1): DGGITQSPKYLFRKEGQNVTLSCEQNLNHDAMYWYRQDPGQGLRLIYYSQIVNDFQKGDIAEGYSVSREKKESFPLTVTSAQKNPTAFYLCATQIRGRTEAFFGQGTRLTVV.

By its share, this clonotype is medium-sized (0.01 to 0.1%). The CDR3 DNA is TGTGCCAGTAGTCCCTCTAGGTACGAGCAGTACTTC. This sequence encodes CASSPSRYEQYF. The chain uses TRBV19 and TRBJ2-7; D is ambiguous. Germline CDR1 and CDR2: LNHDA and SQIVND (reference sequence). This CDR3 spans 12 amino acids. Trimming pared 5 bases from V and 4 bases from J, leaving 9 bases between.

The chain links TRBV27 to TRBJ2-7, with D maybe TRBD2 (6 bases). CDR1 is MNHEY, CDR2 SMNVEV, per germline (reference sequence). V was trimmed by 2 bases and J by 4 bases, leaving 12 bases between them. This CDR3 has 14 residues. The CDR3 protein is CASSLVGGKYEQYF. CDR3 sequence (DNA): TGTGCCAGCAGTTTAGTTGGGGGGAAGTACGAGCAGTACTTC.

This clonotype is medium-sized. The V and J genes are TRBV11-1 and TRBJ2-5, with D tentatively TRBD1 or TRBD2 (6 bases each). V was cut by 3 bases and J by 4 bases, with 12 bases left in between. This CDR3 is 14 amino acids long. Germline V CDR1 and CDR2: SGHAT, FQDESV (reference sequence). CDR3 sequence (DNA): TGTGCCAGCAGCTTGACGGGGGCGGGAGAGACCCAGTACTTC. Translating gives CASSLTGAGETQYF.

A word on this clonotype: This may be a read error: a much more frequent sequence differs by one nucleotide. The chain employs TRBV20-1 and TRBJ1-2, with D tentatively TRBD1 (6 bases). V was trimmed by 6 bases and J by 6 bases, leaving 20 bases between them. CDR3 size: 14 residues. Germline V gene lookup returns CDR1 DFQATT and CDR2 SNEGSKA (reference sequence). The CDR3 sequence is CSAAVRDKANGYTF. CDR3 nucleotides: TGCAGTGCGGCCGTCCGGGACAAAGCCAATGGCTACACCTTC.

This clonotype is medium-sized. The chain combines TRBV20-1 with TRBJ1-5; no reliable D call. Germline CDR1 DFQATT, CDR2 SNEGSKA (reference sequence). Trimming removed 6 bases from V and 6 bases from J, with 15 bases in between. The CDR3 extends over 13 amino acids. The CDR3 loop reads CSARIGLSQPQHF. The CDR3 DNA reads as TGCAGTGCCCGGATTGGGCTCTCTCAGCCCCAGCATTTT.

This chain uses TRBV19 with TRBJ1-2; 7 bases line up with TRBD1. The CDR3 is made up of 15 amino acids. Per the germline V gene, CDR1 is LNHDA and CDR2 is SQIVND (reference sequence). With V trimmed by 5 bases and J by 6 bases, 12 bases remained unmatched. The CDR3 region has the DNA TGTGCCAGTAGTTCCCGGGAGGGGGCCCTTAATGGCTACACCTTC. Encoded protein: CASSSREGALNGYTF.

The chain couples TRBV6-1 to TRBJ1-1; 10 nucleotides align to TRBD1. CDR1 is MNHNS and CDR2 is SASEGT in the germline V gene. This CDR3 is 15 amino acids long. Trimming cost V 5 bases and J 6 bases; bases outside gene matches: 9. For the CDR3, the DNA is TGTGCCAGCAGTCGATCCCCAGGGACAGGGGCTGAAGCTTTCTTT. Its translation: CASSRSPGTGAEAFF.

By share, this clonotype counts as medium-sized. The chain joins TRBV6-1 to TRBJ2-7, with 8 bases aligning to TRBD2. Germline values: CDR1 MNHNS, CDR2 SASEGT. The CDR3 is 14 amino acids. Trimming at V came to 5 bases and at J to 1 base, leaving 4 bases not matched to a gene. CDR3 coding DNA: TGTGCCAGCAGTAGCGGGGGCGTTTCCTACGAGCAGTACTTC. Amino acids: CASSSGGVSYEQYF.

By sample share, this clonotype is medium-sized. The CDR3 here is CATSRERSNTEAFF. The CDR3 DNA is TGTGCCACCAGCAGAGAGCGGAGTAACACTGAAGCTTTCTTT. The chain couples TRBV15 to TRBJ1-1; D ambiguous. Trimming removed 0 bases from V and 2 bases from J, with 7 bases in between. In germline, CDR1 is LNHNV, CDR2 YYDKDF (reference sequence). This CDR3 spans 14 amino acids.

This clonotype ranks as medium-sized (0.01 to 0.1%). The junction departs from the called germline gene at one end, perhaps through a read error. This chain joins TRBV7-2 and TRBJ1-2; 8 bases line up with TRBD1. From germline, CDR1 is SGHTA and CDR2 FQGNSA. The CDR3 is 15 amino acids. The CDR3 protein is CASSIAGTGLYGYTF. The CDR3 DNA reads TGTGCCAGCAGCATAGCCGGGACAGGCCTCTATGGCTACACCTTC.

This clonotype is medium-sized (0.01 to 0.1%) by share. The chain has TRBV7-2 and TRBJ1-6; D call uncertain. Germline V lookup: CDR1 SGHTA, CDR2 FQGNSA. V lost 0 bases to trimming and J lost 9 bases, with 15 bases between them. CDR3 length: 16 residues. The CDR3 spells CASSLAEGLSGSPLHF. For the CDR3, the DNA is TGTGCCAGCAGCTTAGCTGAAGGGTTAAGCGGTTCACCCCTCCACTTT.

This chain's CDR3 is CSEYRGGDTQYF. In DNA, the CDR3 is TGCAGTGAATATAGGGGGGGGGATACGCAGTATTTT. The V gene is TRBV20-1, the J gene TRBJ2-3, with a weak D call TRBD2 (7 bases). The CDR3 has 12 amino acids. Germline V gene lookup returns CDR1 DFQATT and CDR2 SNEGSKA (reference sequence). V gave up 7 bases and J gave up 6 bases, with 14 bases separating them.

This clonotype counts as medium-sized. The rearrangement links TRBV20-1 to TRBJ1-6, with TRBD1 as a possible D gene (6 bases). Per the germline V gene, CDR1 is DFQATT and CDR2 is SNEGSKA (reference sequence). There are 16 residues in the CDR3. The V end was cut by 0 bases, the J end by 9 bases, with 18 bases between. CDR3 sequence (DNA): TGCAGTGCTAGAGATGGCAGGGGCAGACAGCGTTCACCCCTCCACTTT. Translating gives CSARDGRGRQRSPLHF.

This clonotype was picked up a small number of times. V gene TRBV4-2 combines with J gene TRBJ2-5, with D possibly TRBD1 on 5 matching bases. There are 17 residues in the CDR3. Germline CDR1 LGHNA, CDR2 YNFKEQ. The V and J ends lost 0 bases and 2 bases respectively, with 16 bases between them. Here the CDR3 DNA reads TGTGCCAGCAGCCAAGATCTAACGGCTGGGGCTCAAGAGACCCAGTACTTC. Translation: CASSQDLTAGAQETQYF.

This clonotype was detected only once. The chain carries TRBV9 and TRBJ2-5; tentatively, D is TRBD1 (6 bases). CDR1 and CDR2 from the germline V gene are SGDLS and YYNGEE. V was cut by 0 bases and J by 4 bases, with 13 bases left in between. This CDR3 contains 15 residues. CDR3 residues: CASSVAPGAGETQYF. Written as DNA, the CDR3 is TGTGCCAGCAGCGTAGCTCCAGGGGCTGGAGAGACCCAGTACTTC.